This T cell receptor (beta chain) was obtained from a study of PD-1 blockade in mismatch repair-deficient tumors. General study points: Tumor-resident clones, often absent from pretreatment blood, expanded after pembrolizumab and then contracted.

Clones were sequenced by immunoSEQ multiplex PCR, and TCRdb holds only the in-frame ones, with some missing. The sample has around 130,000 clones, about 90% seen once. Turning to this clone: Its antigen is as yet unknown.

PCR or immunohistochemistry showed mismatch repair deficiency in every enrolled patient. TCRs were sequenced from a few patients responding to pembrolizumab. The germline gives CDR1 SGHVS, CDR2 FQNEAQ. J lost 6 bases, V lost 1 base, and 15 bases had no gene match. The CDR3 consists of 18 residues. Sequencing used peripheral blood, obtained approximately 72 weeks after starting pembrolizumab. J is TRBJ2-7 and V is TRBV7-8; 10 positions match TRBD1. The receptor comes from an adult with mismatch repair-deficient cancer. The CDR3 here is CASSLGYGAGTGASEQYF. In DNA, the CDR3 is TGTGCCAGCAGCTTAGGATACGGTGCCGGGACAGGGGCCAGCGAGCAGTACTTC. Full variable domain (rest looked up from reference TRBV7-8 and TRBJ2-7): GAGVSQSPRYKVAKRGQDVALRCDPISGHVSLFWYQQALGQGPEFLTYFQNEAQLDKSGLPSDRFFAERPEGSVSTLKIQRTQQEDSAVYLCASSLGYGAGTGASEQYFGPGTRLTVT.